Listed here is a single T cell receptor (beta chain). These data come from a study of blood T cells in healthy people across ages. On the study more broadly: Capture by template switching was about one barcoded beta molecule per two T cells.

The CDR3 covers 11 residues. Looked up from germline, CDR1 is MDHEN and CDR2 is SYDVKM. The V gene lost 5 bases and the J gene lost 11 bases, with 12 bases spanning the gap. A J-beta primer mix and a sample-barcoded 5' primer were used in a second PCR of about 7 to 12 cycles. In TCRdb, the 5' RACE reads were re-called with MiXCR into one record per CDR3 protein. The data contain 700,000 to 900,000 distinct CDR3 sequences, around 24% of them seen just once; the ten biggest clones take up approximately 2.9%. This sample also belongs to another study, concerning T cells of mothers and their children. That study reports: In this cohort, donors were three healthy Caucasian mothers plus their six children. At a sensitivity of about 92 clones per million clonotypes, no persistent microchimeric T cell clones appeared.

The chain couples TRBV28 to TRBJ2-5; a weak D match, TRBD2 (6 bases). Sequenced sample: blood. The TCR sequence derives from a boy between 5 and 17 years old in good health. CDR3 amino acids: CASSTIRGQYF. CDR3 DNA: TGTGCCAGCAGTACCATTCGGGGGCAGTACTTC.